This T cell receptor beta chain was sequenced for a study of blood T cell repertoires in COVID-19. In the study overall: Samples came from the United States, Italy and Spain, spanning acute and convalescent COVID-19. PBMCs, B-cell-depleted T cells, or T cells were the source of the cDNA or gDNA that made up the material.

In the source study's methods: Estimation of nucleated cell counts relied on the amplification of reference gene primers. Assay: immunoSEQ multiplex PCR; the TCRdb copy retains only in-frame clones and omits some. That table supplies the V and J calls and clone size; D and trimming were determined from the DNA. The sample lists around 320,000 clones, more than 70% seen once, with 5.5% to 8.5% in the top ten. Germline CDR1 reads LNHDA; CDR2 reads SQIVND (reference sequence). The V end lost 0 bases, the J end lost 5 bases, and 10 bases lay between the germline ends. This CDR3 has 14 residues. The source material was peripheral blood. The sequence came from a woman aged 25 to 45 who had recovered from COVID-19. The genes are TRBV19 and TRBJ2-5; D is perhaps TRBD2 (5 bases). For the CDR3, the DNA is TGTGCCAGTAGTATAGACACCTCGGGGGAGACCCAGTACTTC. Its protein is CASSIDTSGETQYF.